The 3 T cell receptor beta chains below were found in one sample sequenced in a study of shared clonotypes between healthy human individuals. Assay used: immunoSEQ multiplex PCR; TCRdb lists only in-frame clones, some missing. The repertoire holds 1.5 million to 2.5 million clones, approximately 95% seen once, with 1% to 1.5% in the top ten. Terminally differentiated effector memory CD45RA+ cells were left out of the naive CD8 fraction, which was CD45RO-negative and positively selected for CCR7. The sequenced material came from naive CD8+ T cells sorted from blood. The source is a man between 18 and 29 years old in good health.

This chain connects TRBV25-1 to TRBJ2-1, with a weak D call TRBD2 (6 bases). Trimming took 4 bases from V and 10 from J, leaving 14 bases between them. CDR3 size: 13 residues. The germline gives CDR1 MGHDK, CDR2 SYGVNS. In DNA, the CDR3 is TGTGCCAGCAGTGGGGGACTCGCAGGAGAGCAGTTCTTC. Amino acids: CASSGGLAGEQFF. Full variable domain (remainder filled in from reference TRBV25-1 and TRBJ2-1): EADIYQTPRYLVIGTGKKITLECSQTMGHDKMYWYQQDPGMELHLIHYSYGVNSTEKGDLSSESTVSRIRTEHFPLTLESARPSHTSQYLCASSGGLAGEQFFGPGTRLTVL.

The rearrangement joins TRBV9 to TRBJ2-7; unclear D gene. Trimming stripped 7 bases from V and 5 bases from J, with 7 bases between. This CDR3 comprises 10 residues. Germline CDR1 is SGDLS and CDR2 is YYNGEE. In DNA, the CDR3 is TGTGCCAGCCATGGGGACGAGCAGTACTTC. Protein product: CASHGDEQYF.

This sequence joins TRBV2 and TRBJ2-7, with 7 bases aligning to TRBD1. Germline loops: CDR1 SNHLY, CDR2 FYNNEI. Germline trimming cut 9 bases from V and 3 bases from J; bases unmatched to any gene: 8. CDR3 size: 13 residues. As DNA, the CDR3 is TGTGCCAGACCCGGGACAGCCGACTACGAGCAGTACTTC. It specifies CARPGTADYEQYF.